Sequencing of this T cell receptor beta chain was carried out in a study of blood T cell repertoires in COVID-19 (TCRdb year 2020). Study-wide context: The collaborator samples originated in the United States, Italy and Spain and spanned the acute and convalescent phases of COVID-19. The prospective study material was composed of cDNA or gDNA derived from T cells, B-cell-depleted T cells, or PBMCs. Nearly every sample came with metadata listing a de-identified subject ID, COVID-19 status, age in years and sex. A freely available public database, intended as a resource for researchers studying the immune response to SARS-CoV-2, is where the repertoires were released. Subjects who had been exposed to COVID-19, were actively infected with it, or had recovered from it provided the deeply sampled blood TCRbeta repertoires that made up the dataset. HLA class I and class II types, where available, came from metadata supplied by the sample provider rather than from assay-based typing. Samples were obtained from the ongoing ImmuneRACE study (first 160 participants) and from 1,254 subjects provided by 6 global collaborators.

Overall results and qualifications from the work: Clinical and demographic metadata were provided uncurated, with the amount varying by source and participant.

TCRbeta CDR3 regions were amplified from genomic DNA using the immunoSEQ Assay, a bias-controlled multiplex PCR. Per the source publication's procedure: Nucleated cell counts per sample were estimated from amplification of reference gene primers within the assay. To quantify the absolute abundance of each unique TCRbeta CDR3 rearrangement, sequence reads were collapsed and filtered. For each sample, productive Simpson clonality was calculated by taking the square root of Simpson's diversity index across productive rearrangements. The source is immuneACCESS, and TCRdb retained only in-frame sequences with V and J called. Part of the clones is not carried over; for the studies checked, unresolved V genes explain less than half of this, and the remainder is unexplained. Clone size and V and J calls were adopted from that table, with D and trimming inferred from the DNA. The sample profile shows around 200,000 clones; roughly 90% of them were found once. The ten largest make up 3.5% to 5.5% of the sample.

V and J lose 1 base and 3 bases, and a span of 16 bases separates them. The CDR3 sequence holds 16 residues, the cysteine and phenylalanine included. Only the CDR3 part of the read is kept: 48 bases, read in frame from the first base. The germline V gene provides CDR1 SGHAT and CDR2 FQNNGV. On this clone itself: It has no known antigen specificity. Nothing much larger sits one base from this clone, and base qualities are not available.

Participants in the prospective study were aged about 18 to 89 years, lived in 24 United States geographic areas, and enrolled through a virtual design. In the prospective study, participants were assigned to cohorts based on the clinical history participants reported in a screening survey and a study questionnaire. Exposed participants had been in contact with someone with a PCR-confirmed or clinician-diagnosed COVID-19 case within 2 weeks of study entry. In the prospective study, mobile phlebotomists collected whole blood, serum and a nasopharyngeal or oropharyngeal swab from each participant. Additional blood draws and questionnaires over an approximately 2-month period could optionally be provided by prospective study participants. Blood samples from the prospective study were shipped frozen or at room temperature prior to DNA extraction.

The rearranged segments are TRBV11-2 and TRBJ2-7; tentative D gene TRBD1, with 6 bases matching. Sequencing was carried out using PBMCs or T cells enriched from blood (not recorded which). The clonotype originates from a woman in her 30s who had been exposed to COVID-19. At the DNA level, the sequence is TGTGCCAGCAGCTTAGCTAATACAAGGGGGTTCTACGAGCAGTACTTC. It translates to CASSLANTRGFYEQYF.